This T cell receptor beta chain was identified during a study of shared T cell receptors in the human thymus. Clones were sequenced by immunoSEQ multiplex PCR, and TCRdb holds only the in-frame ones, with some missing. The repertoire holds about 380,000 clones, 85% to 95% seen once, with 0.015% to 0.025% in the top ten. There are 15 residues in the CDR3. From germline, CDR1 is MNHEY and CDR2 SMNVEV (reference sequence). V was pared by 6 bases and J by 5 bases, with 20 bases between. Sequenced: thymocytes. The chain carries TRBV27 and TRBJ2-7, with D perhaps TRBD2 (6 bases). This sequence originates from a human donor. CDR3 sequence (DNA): TGTGCCAGCAGATTCGCCTCGGCGGGGAGCGACGAGCAGTACTTC. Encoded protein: CASRFASAGSDEQYF.